Shown below are 4 T cell receptor beta chains from a single sample sequenced in a study of identical twins. TCRdb analysed the 5' RACE reads with MiXCR anew, one entry per CDR3 protein. The sample has approximately 500,000 distinct CDR3 sequences, 20% to 30% seen once. The same specimen was also included in a second study, on T cells expressing NK-cell markers.

The sample was CD4+ T cells sorted from blood. The receptors derive from a young woman in good health.

The CDR3 reads CASSGRLRDRAGNTEAFF. The CDR3 nucleotides are TGTGCCAGCAGTGGCAGACTCCGGGACAGGGCCGGGAACACTGAAGCTTTCTTT. The rearrangement joins TRBV6-1 to TRBJ1-1; 9 positions match TRBD1. The trim removed 4 bases at V and 1 base at J, leaving 13 bases unmatched. In germline, CDR1 is MNHNS, CDR2 SASEGT. The CDR3 covers 18 residues.

This clonotype occurred many times. This chain links TRBV3-1 with TRBJ2-5; D call uncertain. V lost 3 bases and J lost 4, with 3 bases in between. Per germline, CDR1 LGHDT and CDR2 YNNKEL (reference sequence). The CDR3 has 11 amino acids. CDR3 residues: CASSHGETQYF. The CDR3 DNA sequence: TGTGCCAGCAGCCACGGAGAGACCCAGTACTTC.

In this sample, this clonotype turned up many times. CDR3 bases: TGCGCCAGCAGCATAAGGACTAGCGGGAGAGAATACAATGAGCAGTTCTTC. Residues: CASSIRTSGREYNEQFF. The rearrangement uses TRBV5-1 and TRBJ2-1; TRBD2 agrees at 13 bases. The CDR3 extends over 17 amino acids. With 4 bases clipped from V and 4 bases from J, the junction kept 8 bases outside the gene matches. CDR1 and CDR2 (germline): SGHRS, YFSETQ.

This clonotype was seen more than once but under ten times. This chain joins TRBV18 and TRBJ2-7, with D perhaps being TRBD1 or TRBD2 (7 bases each). The V gene's germline CDR1 is KGHSH and CDR2 LQKENI. V dropped 3 bases and J dropped 2 bases, with 11 bases sitting between them. The CDR3 contains 14 residues. CDR3 loop: CASSPGRGPYEQYF. The DNA of the CDR3 is TGTGCCAGCTCACCGGGGAGGGGGCCCTACGAGCAGTACTTC.